These T cell receptor beta chains were read from a single sample in a study of beta chain features in type 1 diabetes. Sequencing was performed with immunoSEQ multiplex PCR; in TCRdb, only in-frame clones are kept and a portion is missing. This table holds a few hundred thousand clones, 8% to 10% found once. The sequenced sample was central memory CD4+ T cells from blood. These receptors all stem from a man between 25 and 39 years old with type 1 diabetes. CDR3s include the opening cysteine and the closing phenylalanine or tryptophan. The order of the fields is J gene, clone size, V gene, D gene, CDR3 DNA, CDR3 protein. D genes are given only for firm matches. Expanded clones get a size class; other rows say once, few or many, or leave the size out.

TRBJ2-7,-,TRBV6-5,-,TGTGCCAGCAGTGGGGACCTATACGAGCAGTACTTC,CASSGDLYEQYF
TRBJ1-5,-,TRBV7-9,TRBD1,TGTGCCAGCAGCTTAGGCGGGACAGGGGGTCAGCCCCAGCATTTT,CASSLGGTGGQPQHF
TRBJ2-1,-,TRBV5-1,TRBD2,TGCGCCAGCAGCTATGACCCTATAGCGGGAGATGCCTACAATGAGCAGTTCTTC,CASSYDPIAGDAYNEQFF
TRBJ2-7,many,TRBV4-1,-,TGCGCCAGCAGCCATATCATCTTAAAGCGAGCGGTGGGACGCCTAAGCTCCTACGAGCAGTACTTC,CASSHIILKRAVGRLSSYEQYF
TRBJ2-6,-,TRBV19,-,TGTGCCATCCGGGACCAAAGCTCTGGGGCCAACGTCCTGACTTTC,CAIRDQSSGANVLTF
TRBJ2-7,-,TRBV27,TRBD2,TGTGCCAGCAGTCCCAGATCCCGGGACTGGCGGGAGAGCTCCTACGAGCAGTACTTC,CASSPRSRDWRESSYEQYF
TRBJ2-7,-,TRBV15,TRBD2,TGTGCCACCTCTAGCGGGAGTTGGGAGCAGTACTTC,CATSSGSWEQYF
TRBJ2-1,-,TRBV5-6,-,TGTGCCAGCAGCTTGGTAGGGGATGAGCAGTTCTTC,CASSLVGDEQFF
TRBJ2-6,-,TRBV2,-,TGTGCCAGCAGTCCAACAACAGGAGCTGGGGCCAACGTCCTGACTTTC,CASSPTTGAGANVLTF
TRBJ1-5,many,TRBV30,-,TGTGCCTGGGGGGTGGGGGCCCGCAATCAGCCCCAGCATTTT,CAWGVGARNQPQHF
TRBJ1-5,-,TRBV19,-,TGTGCCAGTAGTATAAGGGGTAATAGCAATCAGCCCCAGCATTTT,CASSIRGNSNQPQHF
TRBJ2-3,-,TRBV6-5,-,TGTGCCAGCAGTTACTCCGGACAGCCCACAGATACGCAGTATTTT,CASSYSGQPTDTQYF
TRBJ1-2,few,TRBV19,TRBD1,TGTGCCAGTAGGAAGGGGACAGGGGGCGACTATGGCTACACCTTC,CASRKGTGGDYGYTF
TRBJ2-5,few,TRBV5-5,TRBD1,TGTGCCAGCAGCCCGCGGACAGGGCAAGAGACCCAGTACTTC,CASSPRTGQETQYF
TRBJ1-2,-,TRBV6-4,-,TGTGCCAGCAGTGTTAGTCCGAGCGCTAACTATGGCTACACCTTC,CASSVSPSANYGYTF
TRBJ1-2,many,TRBV28,-,TGTGCCAGCAGTCGTTTGGGGAATGGCTACACCTTC,CASSRLGNGYTF
TRBJ2-2,-,TRBV6-5,-,TGTGCCAGCAGCCGAGACAGAACCGGGGAGCTGTTTTTT,CASSRDRTGELFF
TRBJ2-3,few,TRBV6-1,TRBD2,TGTGCCAGCAGTGGGACTAGCGGGAGGGAAGATACGCAGTATTTT,CASSGTSGREDTQYF
TRBJ2-7,-,TRBV7-9,TRBD2,TGTGCCAGCAGCTTTACTAGCGGCTCCTACGAGCAGTACTTC,CASSFTSGSYEQYF
TRBJ2-5,few,TRBV11-2,-,TGTGCCAGCACAAGGGCGATCCAAGAGACCCAGTACTTC,CASTRAIQETQYF
TRBJ2-7,few,TRBV10-3,-,TGTGCCATCAGTCTAGACAGGACGAACTACGAGCAGTACTTC,CAISLDRTNYEQYF
TRBJ1-2,-,TRBV7-9,-,TGTGCCAGCAGCTTAGTCCCTCAGGCCAACTATGGCTACACCTTC,CASSLVPQANYGYTF
TRBJ2-1,-,TRBV27,TRBD2,TGTGCCAGCAGCTTAGCGGGGTTAGTTCAGTTCTTC,CASSLAGLVQFF
TRBJ1-3,few,TRBV7-2,-,TGTGCCAGCAGCTCGGTGGGGATAGAAAACACCATATATTTT,CASSSVGIENTIYF
TRBJ2-2,-,TRBV5-1,TRBD2,TGCGCCAGCAGCTCCGGGACTAGCATCACCGGGGAGCTGTTTTTT,CASSSGTSITGELFF
TRBJ1-1,many,TRBV4-1,-,TGCGCCAGCAGCCTCACAGGGATGAACACTGAAGCTTTCTTT,CASSLTGMNTEAFF
TRBJ1-1,few,TRBV15,TRBD1,TGTGCCACCAGCAGGGCGCGGGACAGGGGGGACACTGAAGCTTTCTTT,CATSRARDRGDTEAFF
TRBJ2-5,-,TRBV27,-,TGTGCCAGCAGTTATGGGGACACCAGCGGGCTGGACCAGTACTTC,CASSYGDTSGLDQYF
TRBJ1-1,few,TRBV6-1,-,TGTGCCAGCAGTGGCTCGGGGGCGCGGTACACTGAAGCTTTCTTT,CASSGSGARYTEAFF
TRBJ2-7,-,TRBV5-6,TRBD2,TGTGCCAGCAGCTCCCCCGGGGGGGCCTCCTACGAGCAGTACTTC,CASSSPGGASYEQYF
TRBJ2-3,few,TRBV6-4,-,TGTGCCAGCAGTGACTCTTACTTATCTAGAACGCAGTATTTT,CASSDSYLSRTQYF
TRBJ1-2,-,TRBV2,-,TGTGCCAGCCGGACAGAGTATGGCTACACCTTC,CASRTEYGYTF
TRBJ2-3,many,TRBV19,-,TGTGCCAGTACCCCGGCCTTTAGCACAGATACGCAGTATTTT,CASTPAFSTDTQYF
TRBJ1-5,-,TRBV7-2,-,TGTGCCAGCAGCTTAGAACCGCGTTCGGGGCCCCAGCATTTT,CASSLEPRSGPQHF
TRBJ1-1,once,TRBV7-9,-,TGTGCCAGCAGCGAGACTGATATCGCTTTCTTT,CASSETDIAFF
TRBJ2-1,few,TRBV28,-,TGTGCCAGCACTGGGGGGCAGACGAGCTCCTACAATGAGCAGTTCTTC,CASTGGQTSSYNEQFF
TRBJ1-5,-,TRBV18,-,TGTGCCAGCTCACCACGGGCGGTGGGTAGCAATCAGCCCCAGCATTTT,CASSPRAVGSNQPQHF
TRBJ2-7,-,TRBV7-3,-,TGTGCCAGCAGCTTAACGTCGGGGTACGAGCAGTACTTC,CASSLTSGYEQYF
TRBJ2-1,few,TRBV29-1,TRBD2,TGCAGCGTTGATCTGAGCGGGAGTGGGAGAAATGAGCAGTTCTTC,CSVDLSGSGRNEQFF
TRBJ1-3,few,TRBV7-9,TRBD1,TGTGCCAGCAGCTTAAAGACAGGGGTGGAAGGAAACACCATATATTTT,CASSLKTGVEGNTIYF
TRBJ2-2,few,TRBV11-2,-,TGTGCCAGCAGTCGGGTCAGGGGTGCGAACACCGGGGAGCTGTTTTTT,CASSRVRGANTGELFF
TRBJ1-5,few,TRBV6-1,-,TGTGCCAGCAGTGCCCACGAGGGGTATGGAGGCAATCAGCCCCAGCATTTT,CASSAHEGYGGNQPQHF
TRBJ2-5,-,TRBV13,-,TGTGCCAGCAGCTTGCTAGCGAAACAAGAGACCCAGTACTTC,CASSLLAKQETQYF
TRBJ1-1,-,TRBV6-5,-,TGTGCCAGCCAGACCCGAGGGGGTCAGGTCGACGCTTTCTTT,CASQTRGGQVDAFF
TRBJ2-1,few,TRBV4-3,-,TGCGCCAGCAGCCAATTATATGGTGAGCAGTTCTTC,CASSQLYGEQFF
TRBJ1-5,few,TRBV5-4,-,TGTGCCAGCAGCTGGGGTTATCAGCCCCAGCATTTT,CASSWGYQPQHF